This T cell receptor (beta chain) came from a study of blood T cell repertoires in COVID-19 (dated by TCRdb to 2019 to 2021). Regarding the complete study: Samples from collaborators originated in the United States, Italy and Spain and spanned both the acute and convalescent phases of COVID-19. The samples were drawn from the first 160 participants of the ongoing ImmuneRACE study and from 1,254 subjects provided by 6 global collaborators. Where HLA class I and class II types were available, the types were taken from metadata supplied by the sample provider, not from assay-based typing. The sample metadata nearly always contained a de-identified subject ID, COVID-19 status, age in years and sex. The prospective study material was composed of cDNA or gDNA derived from T cells, B-cell-depleted T cells, or PBMCs. Deeply sampled blood TCRbeta repertoires from subjects exposed to, actively infected with, or recovered from COVID-19 were included in the dataset. The repertoires were released in a freely available public database meant as a resource for research on the immune response to SARS-CoV-2.

This clone was recorded once. There is no known antigen for this receptor. Per-base quality was not reported, and no clone a single base away is much larger than it. From V the trimming removes 3 bases and from J it removes 4 bases, while the gene matches leave 6 bases of the junction unaccounted for. CDR1 and CDR2 are read off the germline V gene as MDHEN and SYDVKM. There are 14 amino acids in the CDR3, from cysteine to phenylalanine inclusive. CDR3 DNA only is kept here, 42 bases in frame from base 1. The collaborating institutions used their own protocols to collect whole blood in K2EDTA tubes. For TCRbeta analysis, collaborator samples were shipped as frozen whole blood, as isolated PBMCs, or as DNA extracted from either sample type. The immunoSEQ Assay, a bias-controlled multiplex PCR, was used to amplify TCRbeta CDR3 regions from genomic DNA. As for the authors' bioinformatics: The number of nucleated cells in each sample was estimated from the amplification of reference gene primers within the assay. Sequence reads were collapsed and filtered to measure the absolute abundance of every unique TCRbeta CDR3 rearrangement. For each sample, productive Simpson clonality was calculated as the square root of Simpson's diversity index across productive rearrangements. The clones in this table, taken by TCRdb from immuneACCESS, are in-frame only. Not every clone is retained; where verified, under half of the shortfall comes from an unresolved V gene, and the cause of the rest is unknown. The V and J calls and clone size come from that table; D and trimming were worked out from the DNA. Recorded for this sample are approximately 210,000 clones; 65% to 85% of them occurred a single time. The ten top clones hold less than 3.5% of the sample.

Findings and caveats that apply to the study as a whole: The amount of clinical and demographic metadata varied by source and participant and was provided uncurated.

Sequencing used peripheral blood. The chain is assembled from TRBV28 and TRBJ2-7, and 7 junction bases match TRBD1. This clonotype was obtained from a man aged 50-60 years with active or convalescent COVID-19. The DNA sequence is as follows: TGTGCCAGCAGTTTGGCAGGGGGTTTGTACGAGCAGTACTTC. Its coded protein is CASSLAGGLYEQYF.